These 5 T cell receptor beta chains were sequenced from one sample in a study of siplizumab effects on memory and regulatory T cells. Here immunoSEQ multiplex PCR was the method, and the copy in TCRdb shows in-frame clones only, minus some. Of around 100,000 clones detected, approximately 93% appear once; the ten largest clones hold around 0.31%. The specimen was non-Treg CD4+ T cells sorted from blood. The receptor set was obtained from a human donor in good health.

CDR3 sequence reads: CASGFYGAHNEQFF. The CDR3 DNA sequence: TGTGCTAGTGGTTTTTACGGGGCCCACAATGAGCAGTTCTTC. V is TRBV12-5 and J is TRBJ2-1, with D perhaps matching TRBD1 or TRBD2 (5 bases each). Per germline, CDR1 LGHNT and CDR2 FRNRAP. The germline V and J ends were trimmed by 3 bases and 5 bases, with 11 bases remaining between them. This CDR3 has 14 amino acids.

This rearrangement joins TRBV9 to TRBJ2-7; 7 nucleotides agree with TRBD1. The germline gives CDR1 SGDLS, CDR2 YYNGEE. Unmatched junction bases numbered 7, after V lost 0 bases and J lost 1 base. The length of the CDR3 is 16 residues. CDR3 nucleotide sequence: TGTGCCAGCAGCGTAGATGACAGGGAGCATTCCTACGAGCAGTACTTC. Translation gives CASSVDDREHSYEQYF.

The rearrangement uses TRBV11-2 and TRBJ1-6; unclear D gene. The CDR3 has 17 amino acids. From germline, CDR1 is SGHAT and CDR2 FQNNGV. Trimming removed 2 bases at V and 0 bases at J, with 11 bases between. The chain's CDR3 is CASSLHEGSSYNSPLHF. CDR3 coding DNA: TGTGCCAGCAGCTTACACGAAGGGAGCTCCTATAATTCACCCCTCCACTTT.

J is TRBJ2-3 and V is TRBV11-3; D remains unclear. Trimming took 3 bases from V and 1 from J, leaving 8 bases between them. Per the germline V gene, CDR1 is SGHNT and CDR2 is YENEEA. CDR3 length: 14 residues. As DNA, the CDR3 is TGTGCCAGCAGCTTGGTAAGGGGCACAGATACGCAGTATTTT. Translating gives CASSLVRGTDTQYF.

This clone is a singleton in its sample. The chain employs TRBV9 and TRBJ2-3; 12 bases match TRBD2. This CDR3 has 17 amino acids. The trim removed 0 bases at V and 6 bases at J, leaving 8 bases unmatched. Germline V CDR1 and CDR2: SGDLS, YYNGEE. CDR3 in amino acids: CASSVAGLAGGPDTQYF. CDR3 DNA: TGTGCCAGCAGCGTAGCTGGGCTAGCGGGAGGGCCGGATACGCAGTATTTT.